This T cell receptor beta chain was retrieved from a study of T cell responses to AZD1222 COVID-19 vaccine. The wider study: Second-dose groups at about 4 or about 12 weeks were pooled. Findings of the study overall: Nearly half of unique spike-specific TCRs reportedly avoided B.1.351 and B.1.1.7 mutated regions.

The data were produced by immunoSEQ multiplex PCR, yet TCRdb's version contains in-frame clones alone and is incomplete. The sample holds around 130,000 clones, 91% seen once. The germline CDR1 and CDR2 sequences are SGHAT and FQNNGV. V lost 4 bases, J lost 6 bases, and 6 bases stayed unmatched. This CDR3 spans 16 amino acids. Comment on this clone: The antigen remains unidentified.

The sequence came from an adult in good health. The sequencing used peripheral blood, collected on day 0 of AZD1222 vaccination. The rearrangement uses TRBV11-2 and TRBJ2-3; 14 bases match TRBD2. CDR3 residues: CASSSTSGRAKDTQYF. DNA of the CDR3: TGTGCCAGCAGCTCGACTAGCGGGAGGGCCAAGGATACGCAGTATTTT.